The clone carrying this T cell receptor (beta chain) came up a few times. Time point of the sample: healthy volunteer bleed at 2 weeks. Unfractionated whole blood served as the source for total RNA extraction. The data are from a study of human T cells and chemical hapten exposure. Study summary: Across samples, TCR yields varied, mostly owing to small differences in pooled library volumes.

The CDR3 is 16 residues long. In germline, CDR1 is LNHNV, CDR2 YYDKDF (reference sequence). The ends lost 3 bases at V and 4 bases at J; junction bases unmatched: 6. The study's library attached unique molecular identifiers to single cDNA molecules. Original processing methods: TCRs per sample had a median of roughly 93,000 and ranged from roughly 23,224 to 700,000. TCRdb used MiXCR to reprocess the RACE reads, holding one entry per CDR3 protein. In this record, the V and J calls reflect TCRdb's handling and not the investigators' own analysis. The sample consists of roughly 130,000 distinct CDR3 sequences, approximately 9.1% of them appearing once.

Material for sequencing was whole blood. This clonotype originated in a male donor in good health. Some clones in this sample may be carry-over from other donors' samples. The chain links TRBV15 to TRBJ2-5; 12 bases align to TRBD1. The CDR3 here is CATSSPGTGGPETQYF. CDR3 nucleotides: TGTGCCACCAGCAGCCCCGGGACAGGGGGCCCAGAGACCCAGTACTTC. Complete variable domain (other parts from reference TRBV15 and TRBJ2-5): DAMVIQNPRYQVTQFGKPVTLSCSQTLNHNVMYWYQQKSSQAPKLLFHYYDKDFNNEADTPDNFQSRRPNTSFCFLDIRSPGLGDTAMYLCATSSPGTGGPETQYFGPGTRLLVL.